The text below deals with one T cell receptor beta chain. This clonotype was seen at least ten times. Its antigen has not been determined. No per-base quality is available; no much larger clone lies one base away. Libraries were built with multiplex PCR. Sequencing was carried out with an Illumina HiSeq 4000. TCR beta libraries were built with iRepertoire HTBI primers and Arm-PCR amplification of CDR3 regions. PCR products were gel purified before sequencing. Per the original workflow: Gene usage analysis of CDR3 amino acid clonotypes relied on the roughly 58 TRBV and about 15 TRBJ segments identified across samples. COPE and FqMerger were used to merge the filtered high-quality paired reads into contigs. Contigs were aligned with BLAST to IMGT TRBV, TRBD and TRBJ reference genes, and CDR3 was defined per IMGT. Any clonotype with a frequency above 0.1% was classified as a highly expanded clone. Shannon entropy was used to measure repertoire diversity, and the Gini coefficient was used to measure V-J evenness. Public clonotypes were defined as clonotypes shared by more than one individual. The public sequencing data were trimmed at Q25 with fastp and processed into clonotypes with MiXCR by TCRdb, which kept only in-frame beta chains. Every CDR3 protein is listed once, alongside the most common genes and DNA of its rows. TCRdb's processing, not the authors' own work, is the source of the V and J calls. The sample records 350,000 to 500,000 distinct CDR3 sequences, 11% to 15% of which are singletons. The ten biggest clones cover roughly a sixth of the sample.

This record comes from a study of regulatory T cells in long-lasting Graves disease (TCRdb year 2021). Turning to the overall study: In the newly diagnosed Graves' disease group, patients had been taking antithyroid drugs for less than 3 months. This study used TCR sequencing and RNA sequencing of peripheral blood to compare persistent Graves' disease patients against newly diagnosed Graves' disease patients. The study took place in China and was registered as a clinical trial. A total of approximately 35 samples underwent TCR sequencing: around 13 from persistent and about 20 from newly diagnosed Graves' disease patients.

What the authors observed across the whole study: More public clonotypes were shared among persistent patients (2,741) than among newly diagnosed patients (966). Sequencing and analysis were restricted to the TCR beta chain. The authors noted that the small sample size was a limitation that may lower accuracy. Persistent disease showed preferential use of TRBV28, TRBJ1-2 and TRBJ2-5, whereas newly diagnosed disease favored TRBV20-1 and TRBJ2-1. The study examined only peripheral blood because the primary lesion, thyroid tissue, could not be accessed. Persistent Graves' disease patients showed lower TCR Shannon entropy and fewer highly expanded clones than newly diagnosed patients, suggesting clonal expansion.

Including cysteine and phenylalanine, the CDR3 has 16 amino acids. The read is trimmed to its CDR3 DNA, 48 bases read in frame from base 1. The junction shows trimming of 2 bases on V and 5 bases on J, plus 15 bases between the germline ends. Reading the germline V gene gives CDR1 KGHDR and CDR2 SFDVKD. The label giving this sample's time point can be read as: newly diagnosed GD, antithyroid drugs for less than 3 months. For both TCR sequencing and RNA sequencing, RNA was extracted from PBMCs using TRIzol. Graves' disease was diagnosed according to American Thyroid Association guidelines. The patients came from an endocrinology department in Xi'an, China. Each patient gave roughly 8.4 milliliters of peripheral blood, collected in an EDTA anticoagulant tube. Ficoll Paque Plus density gradient separation was used to isolate PBMCs, and no further T cell sorting was performed. An Agilent 2100 Bioanalyzer and agarose gel were used to check RNA quality, and a NanoDrop 2000 was used to measure RNA concentration.

This sample also appeared in a second study, on T cells in Graves' hyperthyroidism and ophthalmopathy. Per the second study: Stable Graves' hyperthyroidism was defined as no progression to ophthalmopathy during 18 months of follow-up. Hyperthyroidism patients were newly diagnosed, had a disease duration of under 2 months, and were aged 18 to 65 years. The study excluded patients with uncontrolled infections, other autoimmune diseases, pregnancy or lactation. Clinical symptoms, serum thyroxine and TRAb, thyroid ultrasound, and orbital computed tomography formed the basis for the diagnoses. A first-round RT-PCR of the TCR CDR3 used the HTBI primer set with the Qiagen OneStep RT-PCR kit. Most expanded thyroid clonotypes (frequency above 0.001) were also detected in blood, suggesting blood repertoires may reflect thyroid immune responses. In cross-validation, a model built on a 13 V-J signature told ophthalmopathy apart from stable hyperthyroidism with approximately 91% sensitivity and around 83% specificity, and in testing the same model reached 80%/75%. During validation, the model predicted progression to ophthalmopathy a median of approximately six months ahead of onset, with around 71% sensitivity and less than 85% specificity. To identify distinguishing TCR V-J signatures, a discovery cohort of some 99 patients was used, comprising approximately 40 with Graves' ophthalmopathy and roughly 60 with stable Graves' hyperthyroidism. Whether ophthalmopathy could be predicted prospectively was tested in an independent validation cohort made up of approximately 19 hyperthyroidism patients plus 17 patients who later progressed to ophthalmopathy. For training and testing, the 100 or so patients in the discovery cohort were randomly divided in a 7:3 ratio. In more than 5 Graves' hyperthyroidism patients, the study also compared T-cell repertoires from thyroid tissue with T-cell repertoires from blood. Following sampling, methimazole starting at 30 mg daily was given to hyperthyroidism patients, and high-dose intravenous methylprednisolone was given to ophthalmopathy patients. Libraries were constructed in a second round of multiplex PCR, after which size selection and purification were carried out. Sequencing of the libraries was done on an Illumina HiSeq2000 using paired-end 100 bp reads. SOAPnuke was used to process the raw data, with reads discarded if the reads contained adapters or uncalled bases, had a mean Phred below 15, or lacked an exact constant-primer or identifier match. COPE v1.2.5 was used to merge high-quality paired reads, and clonotypes were defined as unique nucleotide sequences. Clonotypes were aligned to IMGT TRBV, TRBD and TRBJ reference segments using MiTCR v1.1. Only V-J combinations with frequency above 0.0001, covering 99.2% of repertoires, were analysed. The TCS score was defined as F50 (clonal expansion) divided by E x V (chaos), with BLOSUM62-based TCRdist calculated between CDR3 peptides within each V-J. Welch's t-statistics and random forest reduced just over 500 V-J features to 13, which were used in a naive Bayes classifier (R e1071). No statistical method was used to set the sample size in advance, and investigators knew the group allocation. According to the paper, TCR Vbeta CDR3 sequencing was carried out on 135 peripheral blood samples, which came from over 40 ophthalmopathy, 75 or so hyperthyroidism and approximately 17 progressor patients.

The sequence was collected from a woman between 45 and 60 years old with Graves disease. Donor details come from another sample of the same person, matched by shared clones. The sample was peripheral blood mononuclear cells (PBMCs), taken at new diagnosis, from a patient treated with antithyroid drugs. The rearrangement joined TRBV24-1 to TRBJ2-1; the D gene identity is not certain. The DNA sequence follows: TGTGCCACCAGTGATTCTTTTGCGAGGTTAGACAATGAGCAGTTCTTC. It translates to CATSDSFARLDNEQFF.